The 21 T cell receptor beta chains given below trace back to one sample, sequenced in a study of beta chain features in type 1 diabetes. As every portion of the isolated RNA was reverse transcribed, the sequencing read expressed TCRB transcripts. Measured with immunoSEQ multiplex PCR; TCRdb has only the in-frame clones, and not every one. The sample yields around 250,000 clones, around 68% seen once. The sequencing sample was made of naive CD4+ T cells from blood. The receptor source for this set is a young man in good health.

The rearrangement links TRBV4-1 to TRBJ2-5; 7 bases align to TRBD1. The J segment lost 7 bases and the V segment lost 4 bases, leaving 18 bases of the junction unmatched. In germline, CDR1 is MGHRA, CDR2 YSYEKL. The CDR3 contains 17 residues. CDR3 DNA: TGCGCCAGCAGCCTTTCCCCGGGACAGCCGGCCGCCGGGACCCAGTACTTC. Its translation is CASSLSPGQPAAGTQYF.

This CDR3 is CASSLRRGEGTQYF. Written as DNA, the CDR3 is TGTGCCAGCAGCTTGCGCAGGGGCGAGGGGACCCAGTACTTC. J is TRBJ2-5 and V is TRBV7-9, with D possibly TRBD1 on 6 matching bases. V lost 3 bases and J 7 bases, leaving 15 bases between the germline ends. The CDR3 is 14 amino acids. From germline, CDR1 is SEHNR and CDR2 FQNEAQ (reference sequence).

The chain is built from TRBV18 and TRBJ2-7; 9 nucleotides line up with TRBD1. The germline CDR1 and CDR2 sequences are KGHSH and LQKENI. The V segment lost 3 bases and the J segment 0 bases; nucleotides outside the gene matches: 3. This CDR3 is built from 15 residues. CDR3 protein: CASSPGTGTSYEQYF. For the CDR3, the DNA is TGTGCCAGCTCACCTGGGACAGGGACCTCCTACGAGCAGTACTTC.

V usage is TRBV27 and J usage is TRBJ2-1; D remains unclear. Germline V lookup: CDR1 MNHEY, CDR2 SMNVEV (reference sequence). V was clipped by 5 bases and J by 4 bases, with 9 bases between them. The CDR3 runs to 13 residues. CDR3 sequence (DNA): TGTGCCAGCAGTATGGGCTGGTACAATGAGCAGTTCTTC. The encoded protein is CASSMGWYNEQFF.

The chain recombines TRBV28 with TRBJ2-2, with 11 bases lining up with TRBD2. The CDR3 extends over 15 amino acids. Germline CDR1 and CDR2: MDHEN and SYDVKM. V was pared by 6 bases and J by 4 bases, with 4 bases of the junction left unmatched. The CDR3 DNA sequence: TGTGCCAGCAGGTTGGGACTAGCGGTCACCGGGGAGCTGTTTTTT. Translating it yields CASRLGLAVTGELFF.

CDR3 DNA: TGTGCCACCGCGCAGGACTACGAGCAGTACTTC. Protein sequence: CATAQDYEQYF. This chain links TRBV6-1 with TRBJ2-7; D uncertain. The CDR3 length is 11 residues. The V gene lost 10 bases and the J gene lost 3 bases, with 10 bases spanning the gap. CDR1 and CDR2 from the germline V gene are MNHNS and SASEGT.

The sample holds a few counts of this clone. The V call is TRBV29-1, the J call TRBJ2-2, with D hard to call. Per the germline V gene, CDR1 is SQVTM and CDR2 is ANQGSEA. Between the trimmed V and J ends, which lost 3 bases and 0 bases, there was a span of 5 bases. CDR3 size: 13 residues. This CDR3 reads CSVDFSNTGELFF. For the CDR3, the DNA is TGCAGCGTTGACTTCTCGAACACCGGGGAGCTGTTTTTT.

The CDR3 DNA reads as TGTGCCAGCAGCTTAGCGGGATCAACCTACGAGCAGTACTTC. As protein: CASSLAGSTYEQYF. The V gene is TRBV5-6, the J gene TRBJ2-7; 7 nucleotides agree with TRBD2. Germline trimming cut 2 bases from V and 2 bases from J; bases unmatched to any gene: 4. The germline V gene encodes CDR1 SGHDT and CDR2 YYEEEE. This CDR3 contains 14 residues.

This clone showed up just once. The CDR3 spells CASSGLLGTGELFF. The DNA of the CDR3 is TGTGCCAGCAGCGGCCTGCTGGGCACCGGGGAGCTGTTTTTT. The chain has TRBV9 and TRBJ2-2; D unclear. The CDR3 length is 14 residues. From germline, CDR1 is SGDLS and CDR2 YYNGEE. V dropped 3 bases and J dropped 4 bases, with 10 bases sitting between them.

The chain joins TRBV30 to TRBJ1-6; D uncertain. Germline assignment: CDR1 GTSNPN and CDR2 SVGIG (reference sequence). This CDR3 spans 12 amino acids. V lost 3 bases to trimming and J lost 7 bases, with 7 bases between them. The CDR3 region is CAWRSVNSPLHF. CDR3 DNA: TGTGCCTGGAGGAGCGTCAATTCACCCCTCCACTTT.

The table lists this clone with a count of one. The V gene is TRBV30, the J gene TRBJ1-1; TRBD1 is a possible D gene (5 bases). Germline V gene data show CDR1 as GTSNPN and CDR2 as SVGIG (reference sequence). The CDR3 contains 14 residues. V was clipped by 1 base and J by 0 bases, with 9 bases between them. CDR3 sequence: CAWSEGLLNTEAFF. For the CDR3, the DNA is TGTGCCTGGAGTGAGGGGTTGCTGAACACTGAAGCTTTCTTT.

This clone was detected only a few times. This rearrangement joins TRBV29-1 to TRBJ2-5, with 7 bases aligning to TRBD1. The ends lost 8 bases at V and 0 bases at J; junction bases unmatched: 6. CDR3 size: 13 residues. Germline V lookup: CDR1 SQVTM, CDR2 ANQGSEA. CDR3 DNA sequence: TGCAGCACTCTCAGGGGGTACCAAGAGACCCAGTACTTC. This translates into CSTLRGYQETQYF.

This clone showed up just a few times. The V gene is TRBV11-2, the J gene TRBJ2-3; TRBD1 or TRBD2 may be the D gene (5 bases each). The germline V gene encodes CDR1 SGHAT and CDR2 FQNNGV. The CDR3 runs to 13 residues. V lost 11 bases and J lost 2, with 14 bases in between. This CDR3 reads CASGPQNTDTQYF. The CDR3, as DNA: TGTGCCTCGGGGCCCCAGAACACAGATACGCAGTATTTT.

V is TRBV18 and J is TRBJ2-4, with D perhaps TRBD2 (6 bases). The V gene lost 0 bases and the J gene lost 6 bases, with 12 bases spanning the gap. The CDR3 is 15 residues long. Germline lookup yields CDR1 KGHSH and CDR2 LQKENI. DNA for the CDR3: TGTGCCAGCTCACCACCGGAGTGGGGAGGAAACATTCAGTACTTC. This translates into CASSPPEWGGNIQYF.

The chain links TRBV5-6 to TRBJ2-6; 8 bases match TRBD1. This CDR3 region has 16 residues. The germline V gene has CDR1 SGHDT and CDR2 YYEEEE. The junction had 7 bases not matched to a gene; V was cut back by 6 bases and J by 2 bases. In DNA form, the CDR3 reads TGTGCCAGCACCCCCAACAGGGGGGCTGGGGCCAACGTCCTGACTTTC. Residues: CASTPNRGAGANVLTF.

The rearrangement joins TRBV7-2 to TRBJ2-1, with D perhaps matching TRBD2 (6 bases). The CDR3 loop spans 12 amino acids. Germline V gene sequence: CDR1 SGHTA, CDR2 FQGNSA. Trimming shortened V by 5 bases and J by 10 bases, and 12 bases separated the two germline ends. CDR3 coding DNA: TGTGCCAGCAGCCGGGACTTTGGGGAGCAGTTCTTC. Amino acids: CASSRDFGEQFF.

The chain joins TRBV6-5 to TRBJ2-3; D unresolved. Trimming took 2 bases from V and 0 from J, leaving 6 bases between them. The germline gives CDR1 MNHEY, CDR2 SVGAGI. The CDR3 covers 14 residues. In DNA, the CDR3 is TGTGCCAGCAGTTACATGTTTAGCACAGATACGCAGTATTTT. Amino acid sequence: CASSYMFSTDTQYF.

This clone came up a few times. The J gene is TRBJ2-1, the V gene TRBV11-2; no reliable D call. The CDR3 totals 13 residues. V was cut by 4 bases and J by 3 bases, with 7 bases left in between. CDR1 and CDR2 from the germline V gene are SGHAT and FQNNGV. The chain's CDR3 is CASSSTDYNEQFF. The DNA for the CDR3 is TGTGCCAGCAGCTCCACAGACTACAATGAGCAGTTCTTC.

V usage is TRBV29-1 and J usage is TRBJ2-3, with 9 nucleotides matching TRBD1. This CDR3 spans 14 amino acids. The germline CDR1 and CDR2 sequences are SQVTM and ANQGSEA. The V gene end was trimmed by 6 bases and the J gene end by 3 bases; junction bases not matched to a gene: 7. CDR3 sequence reads: CSVHPGQGTDTQYF. The CDR3, as DNA: TGCAGCGTCCACCCGGGACAGGGAACAGATACGCAGTATTTT.

The sample holds a few counts of this clone. This chain uses TRBV7-2 with TRBJ2-1; D is ambiguous. Per the germline V gene, CDR1 is SGHTA and CDR2 is FQGNSA. Trimming took off 5 bases at V and 6 bases at J, with 14 bases between the two ends. This CDR3 has 14 residues. CDR3 in amino acids: CASSTDGSRNEQFF. In DNA form, the CDR3 reads TGTGCCAGCAGCACGGACGGGTCCCGCAATGAGCAGTTCTTC.

This chain uses TRBV7-9 with TRBJ2-1; D unclear. Germline CDR1 is SEHNR and CDR2 is FQNEAQ (reference sequence). This CDR3 has 15 residues. V was trimmed by 2 bases and J by 0 bases, leaving 8 bases between them. The CDR3 is CASSLQVVSYNEQFF. The CDR3 coding sequence is TGTGCCAGCAGCTTACAAGTAGTCTCCTACAATGAGCAGTTCTTC. Full variable domain (remainder filled in from reference TRBV7-9 and TRBJ2-1): DTGVSQNPRHKITKRGQNVTFRCDPISEHNRLYWYRQTLGQGPEFLTYFQNEAQLEKSRLLSDRFSAERPKGSFSTLEIQRTEQGDSAMYLCASSLQVVSYNEQFFGPGTRLTVL.